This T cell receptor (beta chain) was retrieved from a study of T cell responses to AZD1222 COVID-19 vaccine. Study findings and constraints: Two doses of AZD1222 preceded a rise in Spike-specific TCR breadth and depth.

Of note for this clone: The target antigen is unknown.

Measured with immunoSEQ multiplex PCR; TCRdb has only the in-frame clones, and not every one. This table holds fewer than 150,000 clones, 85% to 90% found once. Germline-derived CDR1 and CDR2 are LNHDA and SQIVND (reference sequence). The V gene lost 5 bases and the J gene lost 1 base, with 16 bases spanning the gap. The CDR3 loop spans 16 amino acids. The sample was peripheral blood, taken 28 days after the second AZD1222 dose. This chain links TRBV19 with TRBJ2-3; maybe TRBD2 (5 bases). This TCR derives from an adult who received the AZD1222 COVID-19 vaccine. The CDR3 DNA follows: TGTGCCAGTAGTTCCCCGTGGTCCGGGGGCACAGATACGCAGTATTTT. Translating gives CASSSPWSGGTDTQYF.